This T cell receptor beta chain was recovered during a study of cytomegalovirus exposure and HLA in healthy donors. Points from the study as a whole: While the bulk of TCR sequences proved rare, some public TCRs turned up in many donors.

The donors formed part of the approximately 120-subject validation cohort, distinct from the roughly 630-subject first cohort. Note on this clone: Its antigen remains unidentified.

Here immunoSEQ multiplex PCR was the method, and the copy in TCRdb shows in-frame clones only, minus some. The sample holds some 140,000 clones, approximately 89% seen once. Germline loops: CDR1 SNHLY, CDR2 FYNNEI. The CDR3 extends over 13 amino acids. Trimming removed 2 bases from V and 2 bases from J, with 7 bases in between. The material sequenced was PBMCs. The source is a woman aged 18-29 years in good health and CMV-seropositive. The rearrangement uses TRBV2 and TRBJ2-7; the D gene is possibly TRBD2 (6 bases). The CDR3 loop reads CASSERGTYEQYF. DNA for the CDR3: TGTGCCAGCAGTGAACGGGGGACCTACGAGCAGTACTTC.